This T cell receptor (beta chain) was found in a study of T cell responses to AZD1222 COVID-19 vaccine. Germline CDR1 is SQVTM and CDR2 is ANQGSEA. The CDR3 consists of 14 residues. V was clipped by 8 bases and J by 2 bases; unmatched bases: 9. The study's findings and limits: Most donors were white British, females outnumbered males, and clonal diversity was possibly underestimated.

Comments on this clone: The antigen is unknown.

Method: immunoSEQ multiplex PCR; TCRdb's copy keeps in-frame clones and lacks some. The repertoire holds about 110,000 clones, approximately 89% seen once, with 4% to 5.5% in the top ten. The chain recombines TRBV29-1 with TRBJ2-1; 7 bases map to TRBD2. The receptor comes from an adult in good health. This sample comprised peripheral blood, obtained on day 0 of AZD1222 vaccination. CDR3 protein: CSSRWGGTYNEQFF. CDR3 DNA sequence: TGCAGCTCCCGGTGGGGGGGAACCTACAATGAGCAGTTCTTC.